Sequencing of this TCR beta chain was carried out in a study of blood T cell repertoires in COVID-19. Clones were sequenced by immunoSEQ multiplex PCR, and TCRdb holds only the in-frame ones, with some missing. This sample yields about 81,000 clones, of which around 80% are seen a single time; around 12% belongs to the top ten. The CDR3 is 14 amino acids. Germline V gives CDR1 SQVTM, CDR2 ANQGSEA. Losses at the gene ends were 5 bases for V and 6 bases for J; bases not matched to a gene: 11. This chain joins TRBV29-1 and TRBJ1-2, with 8 bases matching TRBD1. The TCR originated in a human donor in a cohort sampled during active COVID-19. Sequences were obtained from peripheral blood. This CDR3 reads CSVLKGTGGDGYTF. CDR3 nucleotide sequence: TGCAGCGTTTTGAAGGGCACAGGGGGGGATGGCTACACCTTC.